This T cell receptor beta chain came from a study of shared clonotypes between healthy human individuals. The overall study: Each donor contributed plates that comprised three CD4 naive, three CD4 memory, two CD8 naive and one CD8 memory.

Produced via immunoSEQ multiplex PCR; TCRdb's table is partial and in-frame only. The sample shows fewer than 1.6 million clones, about 98.5% of them seen only once. Study results and caveats: Generation of non-shared clonotypes was less probable than generation of clonotypes shared by all four donors. Researchers found naive subsets generally carried larger estimated richness than memory subsets.

The CDR3 loop spans 14 amino acids. The germline CDR1 and CDR2 sequences are SGHTA and FQGNSA. Trimming cost V 5 bases and J 5 bases; bases outside gene matches: 3. Those who donated, Caucasian adults without exception, all lived in Nashville, Tennessee. A remark on this clone: Antigen unknown.

The source material was naive CD4+ T cells sorted from blood. The subset here: CD45RA+ positively selected. The J gene is TRBJ1-4, the V gene TRBV7-2; 9 nucleotides match TRBD1. This receptor was identified in a young man in good health. This chain's CDR3 is CASSRTGGNEKLFF. The CDR3 nucleotides read TGTGCCAGCAGCCGTACAGGGGGCAATGAAAAACTGTTTTTT.